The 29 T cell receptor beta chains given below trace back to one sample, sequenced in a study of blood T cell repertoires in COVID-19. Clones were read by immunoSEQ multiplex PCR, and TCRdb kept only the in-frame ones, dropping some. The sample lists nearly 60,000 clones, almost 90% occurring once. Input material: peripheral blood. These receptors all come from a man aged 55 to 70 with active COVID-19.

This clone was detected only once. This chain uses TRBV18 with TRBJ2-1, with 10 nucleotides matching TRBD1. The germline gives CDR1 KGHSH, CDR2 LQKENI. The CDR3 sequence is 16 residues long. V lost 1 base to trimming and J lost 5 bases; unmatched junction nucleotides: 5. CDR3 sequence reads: CASSPRDRGFDNEQFF. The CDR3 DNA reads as TGTGCCAGCTCACCACGGGACAGGGGCTTCGACAATGAGCAGTTCTTC.

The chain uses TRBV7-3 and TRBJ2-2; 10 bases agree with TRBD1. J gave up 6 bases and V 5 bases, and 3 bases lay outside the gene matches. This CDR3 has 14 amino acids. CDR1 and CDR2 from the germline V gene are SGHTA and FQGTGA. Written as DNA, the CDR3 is TGTGCCAGCAGCAGGGGACAGGGGTCCGGGGAGCTGTTTTTT. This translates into CASSRGQGSGELFF.

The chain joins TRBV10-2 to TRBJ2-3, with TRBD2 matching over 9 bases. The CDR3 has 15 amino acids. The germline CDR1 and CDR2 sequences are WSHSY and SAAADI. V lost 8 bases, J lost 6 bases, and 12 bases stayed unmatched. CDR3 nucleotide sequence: TGCGCCAGCTCCCTCCGCGGGGGGGGAGGGGATACGCAGTATTTT. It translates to CASSLRGGGGDTQYF.

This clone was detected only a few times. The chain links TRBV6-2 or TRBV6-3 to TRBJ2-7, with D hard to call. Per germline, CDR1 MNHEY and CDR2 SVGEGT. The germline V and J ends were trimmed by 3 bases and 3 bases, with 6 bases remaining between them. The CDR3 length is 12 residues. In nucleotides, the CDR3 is TGTGCCAGCAGTTATCCGGTCTACGAGCAGTACTTC. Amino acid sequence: CASSYPVYEQYF.

The CDR3 loop is CASSPQGRQETQYF. The CDR3 nucleotides are TGTGCCAGCAGCCCCCAGGGGCGCCAAGAGACCCAGTACTTC. V is TRBV7-9 and J is TRBJ2-5; D might be TRBD1 (6 bases). V was shortened by 5 bases and J by 1 base, with 11 bases between the two germline ends. CDR1 and CDR2 (germline): SEHNR, FQNEAQ (reference sequence). The CDR3 runs 14 residues.

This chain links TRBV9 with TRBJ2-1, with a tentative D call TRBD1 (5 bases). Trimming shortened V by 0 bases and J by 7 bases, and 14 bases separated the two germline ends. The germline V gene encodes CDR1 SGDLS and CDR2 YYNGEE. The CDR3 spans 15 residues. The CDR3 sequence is CASSVAGAPWNEQFF. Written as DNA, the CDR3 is TGTGCCAGCAGCGTAGCTGGGGCCCCGTGGAATGAGCAGTTCTTC.

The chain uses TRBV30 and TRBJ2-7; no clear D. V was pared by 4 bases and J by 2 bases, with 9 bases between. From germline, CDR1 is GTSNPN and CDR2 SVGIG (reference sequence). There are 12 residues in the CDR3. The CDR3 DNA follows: TGTGCCTGGAAGTCGCAGGCCTACGAGCAGTACTTC. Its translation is CAWKSQAYEQYF.

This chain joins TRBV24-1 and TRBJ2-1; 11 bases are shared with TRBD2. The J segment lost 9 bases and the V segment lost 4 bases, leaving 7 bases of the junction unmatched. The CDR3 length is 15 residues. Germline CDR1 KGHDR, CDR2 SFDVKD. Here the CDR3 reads CATSDYSGTSGEQFF. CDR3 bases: TGTGCCACCAGTGACTATTCCGGGACTAGCGGTGAGCAGTTCTTC.

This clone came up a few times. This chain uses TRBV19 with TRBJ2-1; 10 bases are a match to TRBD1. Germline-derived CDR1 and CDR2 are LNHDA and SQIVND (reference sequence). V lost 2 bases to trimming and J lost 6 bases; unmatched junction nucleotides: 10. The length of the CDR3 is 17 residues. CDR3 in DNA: TGTGCCAGTAGTATAAAGCACCGGACAGGGGGTTTCAATGAGCAGTTCTTC. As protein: CASSIKHRTGGFNEQFF. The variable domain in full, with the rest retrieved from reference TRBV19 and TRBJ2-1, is DGGITQSPKYLFRKEGQNVTLSCEQNLNHDAMYWYRQDPGQGLRLIYYSQIVNDFQKGDIAEGYSVSREKKESFPLTVTSAQKNPTAFYLCASSIKHRTGGFNEQFFGPGTRLTVL.

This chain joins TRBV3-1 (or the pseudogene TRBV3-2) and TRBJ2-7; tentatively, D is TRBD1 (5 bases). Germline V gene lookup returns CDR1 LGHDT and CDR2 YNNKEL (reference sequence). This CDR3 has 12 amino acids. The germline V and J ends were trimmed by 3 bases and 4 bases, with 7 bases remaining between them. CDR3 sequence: CASSHRGYEQYF. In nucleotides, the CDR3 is TGTGCCAGCAGCCATAGGGGTTACGAGCAGTACTTC.

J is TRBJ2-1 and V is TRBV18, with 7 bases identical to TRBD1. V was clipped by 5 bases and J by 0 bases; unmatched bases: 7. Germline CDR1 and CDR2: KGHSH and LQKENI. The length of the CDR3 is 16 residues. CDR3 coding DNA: TGTGCCAGCTCATTTCTGACAGGGAGCTCCTACAATGAGCAGTTCTTC. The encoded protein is CASSFLTGSSYNEQFF.

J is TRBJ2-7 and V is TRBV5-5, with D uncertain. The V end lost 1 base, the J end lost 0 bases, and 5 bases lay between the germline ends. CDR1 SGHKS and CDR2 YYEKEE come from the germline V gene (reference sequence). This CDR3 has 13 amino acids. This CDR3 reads CASSLKSSYEQYF. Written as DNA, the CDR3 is TGTGCCAGCAGCTTGAAGAGCTCCTACGAGCAGTACTTC.

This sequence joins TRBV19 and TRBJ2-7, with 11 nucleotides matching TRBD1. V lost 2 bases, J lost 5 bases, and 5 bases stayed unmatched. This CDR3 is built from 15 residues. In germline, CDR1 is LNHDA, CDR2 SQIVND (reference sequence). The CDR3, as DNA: TGTGCCAGTAGTATATTGGGACAGGGGGTCCACGAGCAGTACTTC. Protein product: CASSILGQGVHEQYF.

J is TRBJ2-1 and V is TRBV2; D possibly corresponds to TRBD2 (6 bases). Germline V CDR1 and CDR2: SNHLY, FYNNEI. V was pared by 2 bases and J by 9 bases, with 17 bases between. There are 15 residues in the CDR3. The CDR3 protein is CASSEMGGQVGEQFF. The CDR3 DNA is TGTGCCAGCAGTGAAATGGGGGGTCAGGTGGGTGAGCAGTTCTTC.

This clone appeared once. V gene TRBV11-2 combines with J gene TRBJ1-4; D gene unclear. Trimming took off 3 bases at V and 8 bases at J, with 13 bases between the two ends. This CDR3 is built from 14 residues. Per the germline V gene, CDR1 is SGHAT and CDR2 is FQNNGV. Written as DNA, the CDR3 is TGTGCCAGCAGCTTGTCCGACGGAGGCGAAAAACTGTTTTTT. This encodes CASSLSDGGEKLFF.

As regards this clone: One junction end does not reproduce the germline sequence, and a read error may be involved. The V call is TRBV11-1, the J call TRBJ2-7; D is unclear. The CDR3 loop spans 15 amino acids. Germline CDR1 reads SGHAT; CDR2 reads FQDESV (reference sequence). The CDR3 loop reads CASSLGVLSSYEQYF. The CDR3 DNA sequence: TGTGCCAGCAGTTTAGGAGTGCTGAGCTCCTACGAGCAGTACTTC.

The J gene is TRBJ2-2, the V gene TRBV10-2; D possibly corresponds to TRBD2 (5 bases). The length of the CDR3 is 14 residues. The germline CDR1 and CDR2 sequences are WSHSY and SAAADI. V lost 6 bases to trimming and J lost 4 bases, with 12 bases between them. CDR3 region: CASRGDTGTGELFF. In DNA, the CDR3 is TGCGCCAGCAGGGGAGATACGGGCACCGGGGAGCTGTTTTTT.

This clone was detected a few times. CDR3 in amino acids: CASSQGPRGRETQYF. The CDR3 DNA is TGTGCCAGCAGCCAAGGACCCAGGGGGAGGGAGACCCAGTACTTC. J is TRBJ2-5 and V is TRBV3-1 (or the pseudogene TRBV3-2), with TRBD1 as a possible D gene (7 bases). V was clipped by 1 base and J by 5 bases, with 14 bases between them. The CDR3 consists of 15 residues. CDR1 and CDR2 from the germline V gene are LGHDT and YNNKEL (reference sequence).

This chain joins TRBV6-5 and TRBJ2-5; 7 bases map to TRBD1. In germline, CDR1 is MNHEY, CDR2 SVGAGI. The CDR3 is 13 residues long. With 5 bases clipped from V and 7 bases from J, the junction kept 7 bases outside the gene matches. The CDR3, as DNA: TGTGCCAGCAGTATACAGGGGTTTAGGACCCAGTACTTC. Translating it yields CASSIQGFRTQYF.

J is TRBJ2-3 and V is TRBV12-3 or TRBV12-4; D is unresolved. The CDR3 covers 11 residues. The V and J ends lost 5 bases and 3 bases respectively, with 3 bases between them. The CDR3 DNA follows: TGTGCCAGCAGTCAAACAGATACGCAGTATTTT. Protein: CASSQTDTQYF.

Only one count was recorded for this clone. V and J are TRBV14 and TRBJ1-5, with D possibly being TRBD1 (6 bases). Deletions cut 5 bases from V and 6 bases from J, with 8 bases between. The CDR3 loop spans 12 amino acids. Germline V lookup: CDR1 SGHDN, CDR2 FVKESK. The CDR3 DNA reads TGTGCCAGCAGCAGAGGGGGTCAGCCCCAGCATTTT. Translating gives CASSRGGQPQHF.

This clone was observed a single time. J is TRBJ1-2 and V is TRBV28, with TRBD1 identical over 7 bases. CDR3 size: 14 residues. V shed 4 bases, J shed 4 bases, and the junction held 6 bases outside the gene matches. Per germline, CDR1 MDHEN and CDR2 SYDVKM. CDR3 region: CASSSPGQTYGYTF. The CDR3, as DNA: TGTGCCAGCAGTTCCCCGGGACAGACCTATGGCTACACCTTC.

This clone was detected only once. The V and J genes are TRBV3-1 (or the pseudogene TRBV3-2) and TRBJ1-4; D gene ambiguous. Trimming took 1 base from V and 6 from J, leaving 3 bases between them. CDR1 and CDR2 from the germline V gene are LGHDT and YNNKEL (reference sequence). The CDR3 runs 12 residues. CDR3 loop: CASSQADEKLFF. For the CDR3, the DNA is TGTGCCAGCAGCCAAGCGGATGAAAAACTGTTTTTT.

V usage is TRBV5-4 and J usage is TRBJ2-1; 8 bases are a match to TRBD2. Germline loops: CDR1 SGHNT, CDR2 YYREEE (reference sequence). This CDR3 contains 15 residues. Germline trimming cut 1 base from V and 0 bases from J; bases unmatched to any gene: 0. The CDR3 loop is CASSLSGSSYNEQFF. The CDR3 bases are TGTGCCAGCAGCTTGAGCGGGAGCTCCTACAATGAGCAGTTCTTC.

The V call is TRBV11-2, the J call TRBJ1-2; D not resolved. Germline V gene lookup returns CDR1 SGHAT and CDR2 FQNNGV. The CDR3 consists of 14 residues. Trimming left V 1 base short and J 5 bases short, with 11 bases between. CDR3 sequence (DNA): TGTGCCAGCAGCTTAGGGGGAGGCCTATATGGCTACACCTTC. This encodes CASSLGGGLYGYTF. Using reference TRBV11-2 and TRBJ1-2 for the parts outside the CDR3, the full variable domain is EAGVAQSPRYKIIEKRQSVAFWCNPISGHATLYWYQQILGQGPKLLIQFQNNGVVDDSQLPKDRFSAERLKGVDSTLKIQPAKLEDSAVYLCASSLGGGLYGYTFGSGTRLTVV.

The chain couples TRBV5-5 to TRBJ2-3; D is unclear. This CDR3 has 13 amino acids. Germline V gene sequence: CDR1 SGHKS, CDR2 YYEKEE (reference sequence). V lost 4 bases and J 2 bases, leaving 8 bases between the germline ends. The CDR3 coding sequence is TGTGCCAGCAGCCCCCTATACACAGATACGCAGTATTTT. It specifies CASSPLYTDTQYF.

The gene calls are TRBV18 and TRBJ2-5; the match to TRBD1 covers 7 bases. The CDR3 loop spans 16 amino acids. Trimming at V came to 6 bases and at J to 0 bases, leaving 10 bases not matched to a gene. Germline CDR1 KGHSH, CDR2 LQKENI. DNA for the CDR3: TGTGCCAGCTCTCCCCTCCCGGGACAGTACCAAGAGACCCAGTACTTC. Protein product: CASSPLPGQYQETQYF.

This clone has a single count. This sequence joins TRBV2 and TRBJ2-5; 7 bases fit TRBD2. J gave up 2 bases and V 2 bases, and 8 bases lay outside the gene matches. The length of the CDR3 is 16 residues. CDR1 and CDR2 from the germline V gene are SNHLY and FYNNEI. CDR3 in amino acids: CASSETLGLGQETQYF. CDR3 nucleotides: TGTGCCAGCAGTGAAACATTAGGACTAGGGCAAGAGACCCAGTACTTC.

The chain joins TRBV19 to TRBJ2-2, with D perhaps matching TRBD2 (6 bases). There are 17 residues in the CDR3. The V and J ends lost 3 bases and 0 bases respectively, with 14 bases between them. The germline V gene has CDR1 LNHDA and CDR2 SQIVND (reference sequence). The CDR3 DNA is TGTGCCAGTAGTATTGCCCACCCGGGGGCGAACACCGGGGAGCTGTTTTTT. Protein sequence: CASSIAHPGANTGELFF.